This T cell receptor (beta chain) appears in the sequencing data of a study of patients and donors after allogeneic stem cell transplantation. TCRdb reprocessed the RT-PCR reads via MiXCR and lists one record per CDR3 protein. This table holds about a million distinct CDR3 sequences, about a sixth found once. This clonotype was counted ten times or more. The CDR3 has 14 amino acids. Per the germline V gene, CDR1 is SEHNR and CDR2 is FQNEAQ (reference sequence). Germline trimming cut 5 bases from V and 1 base from J; bases unmatched to any gene: 2. The rearrangement links TRBV7-9 to TRBJ2-3; 8 positions agree with TRBD1. This TCR was recovered from a human donor who was either an allogeneic HSCT recipient or a stem cell or donor lymphocyte infusion donor (not recorded which). It is not recorded whose cells these are; they may come from a transplant donor. The sequenced sample consisted of blood, either unsorted or a sorted T cell fraction (not recorded which). The CDR3 sequence is CASSPGQGTDTQYF. The CDR3 nucleotides are TGTGCCAGCAGCCCGGGACAGGGCACAGATACGCAGTATTTT.